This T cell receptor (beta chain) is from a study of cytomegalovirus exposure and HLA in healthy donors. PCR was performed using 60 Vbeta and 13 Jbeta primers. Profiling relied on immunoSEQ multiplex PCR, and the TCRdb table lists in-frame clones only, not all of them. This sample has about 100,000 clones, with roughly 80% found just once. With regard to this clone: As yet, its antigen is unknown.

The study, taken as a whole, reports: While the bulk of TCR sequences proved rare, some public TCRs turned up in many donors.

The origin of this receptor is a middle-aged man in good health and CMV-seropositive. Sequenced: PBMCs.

For the CDR3, the DNA is TGTGCCAGCAGCAAAATTCGGGGGTCCACTGAAGCTTTCTTT. This translates into CASSKIRGSTEAFF. The chain uses TRBV21-1 and TRBJ1-1. TRBV21-1 is shown as a pseudogene. This CDR3 spans 14 amino acids.